A single sample gave rise to the 16 T cell receptor beta chains below, sequenced in a study of cytomegalovirus exposure and HLA in healthy donors (TCRdb year 2017). The library was produced with the immunoSEQ multiplex PCR assay. For the multiplex PCR, a mixture combining 60 forward primers for TCR Vbeta segments and 13 reverse primers for TCR Jbeta segments was used. TCRdb carries this immuneACCESS record with in-frame sequences only. Its versions omit some clonotypes, under half of them owing to an unresolved V gene in the studies checked, with the rest unexplained. The sample profile shows approximately 76,000 clones; less than 75% of them were found once. The ten biggest clones cover approximately 5.4% of the sample. Sequencing was done on a sample of PBMCs. Receptors were obtained from a man aged 25 to 45 in good health and CMV-seropositive.

CDR3 nucleotides: TGTGCCAGCAGTTTTACTTTGCCGCGAGTCGCTGAAGCTTTCTTT. Its translation: CASSFTLPRVAEAFF. This chain joins TRBV28 and TRBJ1-1; D not resolved. The V gene's germline CDR1 is MDHEN and CDR2 SYDVKM. V was shortened by 3 bases and J by 6 bases, with 17 bases between the two germline ends. The length of the CDR3 is 15 residues.

The chain recombines TRBV5-4 with TRBJ1-2; 9 bases agree with TRBD1. V dropped 2 bases and J dropped 1; count of bases not matched to a gene: 3. CDR3 length: 15 residues. Germline lookup yields CDR1 SGHNT and CDR2 YYREEE (reference sequence). The CDR3: CASSFRDRDNYGYTF. CDR3 coding DNA: TGTGCCAGCAGCTTCCGGGACAGGGATAACTATGGCTACACCTTC.

The V and J genes are TRBV15 and TRBJ2-7, with D possibly being TRBD2 (6 bases). V was clipped by 0 bases and J by 7 bases, with 16 bases between them. Germline CDR1 and CDR2: LNHNV and YYDKDF (reference sequence). This CDR3 region has 15 residues. CDR3 nucleotides: TGTGCCACCAGCAGAGATCGCAGCTCCGGGAGAGAGCAGTACTTC. Its protein is CATSRDRSSGREQYF.

This clone appeared a few times. CDR3 sequence: CASSRRWLAGGQNTGELFF. DNA of the CDR3: TGTGCCAGCAGCCGAAGGTGGTTAGCGGGGGGCCAGAACACCGGGGAGCTGTTTTTT. The chain is built from TRBV5-6 and TRBJ2-2; 10 nucleotides align to TRBD2. The V gene end was trimmed by 4 bases and the J gene end by 1 base; junction bases not matched to a gene: 13. Looked up from germline, CDR1 is SGHDT and CDR2 is YYEEEE. The CDR3 has 19 amino acids.

This clone was picked up one time. The chain is built from TRBV19 and TRBJ2-1, with D possibly matching TRBD2 (5 bases). The germline V gene encodes CDR1 LNHDA and CDR2 SQIVND (reference sequence). The V gene lost 6 bases and the J gene lost 5 bases, with 17 bases spanning the gap. The length of the CDR3 is 15 residues. CDR3 amino acids: CASSPPGLINNEQFF. DNA for the CDR3: TGTGCCAGTAGCCCCCCCGGACTGATAAACAATGAGCAGTTCTTC.

This clone was counted only a few times. The gene calls are TRBV2 and TRBJ2-3; D might be TRBD2 (7 bases). Germline-derived CDR1 and CDR2 are SNHLY and FYNNEI. This CDR3 comprises 15 residues. Trimming left V 4 bases short and J 5 bases short, with 16 bases between. This chain's CDR3 is CASSGWAGAEDTQYF. In DNA, the CDR3 is TGTGCCAGCAGTGGATGGGCGGGGGCGGAAGATACGCAGTATTTT.

This chain connects TRBV28 to TRBJ1-3; no firm D call. The V gene's germline CDR1 is MDHEN and CDR2 SYDVKM. Trimming cost V 6 bases and J 4 bases, with 10 bases left between them. The CDR3 runs 13 residues. CDR3 nucleotide sequence: TGTGCCAGCAGCCCGGGTAGGGGAAACACCATATATTTT. Amino acid sequence: CASSPGRGNTIYF.

This chain connects TRBV10-2 to TRBJ1-1; D is ambiguous. Germline-derived CDR1 and CDR2 are WSHSY and SAAADI. Trimming removed 7 bases at V and 4 bases at J, with 10 bases between. The CDR3 covers 12 residues. The CDR3 here is CASTDLATEAFF. As DNA, the CDR3 is TGCGCCAGCACGGACCTAGCCACTGAAGCTTTCTTT.

The chain carries TRBV28 and TRBJ1-1, with 8 bases lining up with TRBD1. Looked up from germline, CDR1 is MDHEN and CDR2 is SYDVKM. The CDR3 length is 15 residues. V shed 3 bases, J shed 6 bases, and the junction held 9 bases outside the gene matches. CDR3 residues: CASSFGQGALSEAFF. CDR3 bases: TGTGCCAGCAGTTTCGGGCAGGGGGCTCTATCTGAAGCTTTCTTT.

This clone was counted between two and nine times. J is TRBJ1-3 and V is TRBV19; the D gene is possibly TRBD1 (6 bases). The CDR3 totals 14 residues. Germline lookup yields CDR1 LNHDA and CDR2 SQIVND (reference sequence). V gave up 8 bases and J gave up 5 bases, with 16 bases separating them. The CDR3 DNA reads TGTGCCAGTGACGGGGCAGGGGTGAGAAACACCATATATTTT. This codes for CASDGAGVRNTIYF.

The V call is TRBV28, the J call TRBJ2-2; D may be TRBD2 (6 bases). The CDR3 is made up of 16 amino acids. V shed 6 bases and J shed 5 bases, with 19 bases lying between them. The germline V gene encodes CDR1 MDHEN and CDR2 SYDVKM. The CDR3 loop reads CASSRWGERKTGELFF. In DNA form, the CDR3 reads TGTGCCAGCAGCCGCTGGGGGGAGAGGAAAACCGGGGAGCTGTTTTTT.

This rearrangement joins TRBV5-4 to TRBJ2-3, with a tentative D call TRBD1 (5 bases). Germline V gives CDR1 SGHNT, CDR2 YYREEE (reference sequence). The ends were cut back, 0 bases at V and 0 bases at J, with 11 bases in the middle. CDR3 length: 16 amino acids. CDR3 loop: CASSLGAGLSTDTQYF. The CDR3 DNA sequence: TGTGCCAGCAGCTTGGGGGCAGGGCTAAGCACAGATACGCAGTATTTT.

This chain joins TRBV4-3 and TRBJ2-7, with 9 bases identical to TRBD2. Trimming at V came to 1 base and at J to 2 bases, leaving 6 bases not matched to a gene. The CDR3 runs to 16 residues. Germline V gives CDR1 LGHNA, CDR2 YSLEER. CDR3 in DNA: TGCGCCAGCAGCCAAGGAGCTAGCGGGGCTCCCTACGAGCAGTACTTC. Amino acid sequence: CASSQGASGAPYEQYF.

This clone appeared a few times. This chain joins TRBV28 and TRBJ2-5; 8 nucleotides align to TRBD1. This CDR3 comprises 18 residues. V was pared by 1 base and J by 0 bases, with 10 bases of the junction left unmatched. Germline CDR1 is MDHEN and CDR2 is SYDVKM. DNA for the CDR3: TGTGCCAGCAGTTTATCCCAAAGGACAGGGCTGGACCAAGAGACCCAGTACTTC. It specifies CASSLSQRTGLDQETQYF.

V and J are TRBV9 and TRBJ1-1, with D possibly matching TRBD1 (5 bases). This CDR3 region has 14 residues. Trimming shortened V by 4 bases and J by 1 base, and 11 bases separated the two germline ends. Germline lookup yields CDR1 SGDLS and CDR2 YYNGEE. Here the CDR3 DNA reads TGTGCCAGCAGCCCCCCCCAGGGGAACACTGAAGCTTTCTTT. It yields the protein CASSPPQGNTEAFF.

V is TRBV6-1 and J is TRBJ1-2, with D possibly being TRBD1 (5 bases). CDR3 length equals 14 residues. V shed 7 bases and J shed 7 bases, with 19 bases lying between them. The germline CDR1 and CDR2 sequences are MNHNS and SASEGT. The DNA for the CDR3 is TGTGCCAGCAATGATTCGGGGGGGACGGTTGGCTACACCTTC. Amino acids: CASNDSGGTVGYTF.